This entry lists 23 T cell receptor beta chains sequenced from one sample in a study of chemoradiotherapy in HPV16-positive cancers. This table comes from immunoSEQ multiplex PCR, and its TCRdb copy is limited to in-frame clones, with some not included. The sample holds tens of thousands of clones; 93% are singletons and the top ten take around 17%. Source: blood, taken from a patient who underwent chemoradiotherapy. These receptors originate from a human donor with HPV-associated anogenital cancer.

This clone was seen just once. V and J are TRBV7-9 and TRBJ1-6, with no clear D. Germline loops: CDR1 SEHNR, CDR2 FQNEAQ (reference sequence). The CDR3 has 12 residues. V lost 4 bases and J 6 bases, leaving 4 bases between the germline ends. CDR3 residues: CASSSSNSPLHF. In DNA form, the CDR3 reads TGTGCCAGCAGCTCTAGTAATTCACCCCTCCACTTT.

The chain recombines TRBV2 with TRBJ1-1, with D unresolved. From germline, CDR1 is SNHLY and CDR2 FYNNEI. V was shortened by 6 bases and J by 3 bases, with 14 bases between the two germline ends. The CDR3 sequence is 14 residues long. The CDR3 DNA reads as TGTGCCAGCAGCAAGGAAGGTCGGGACACTGAAGCTTTCTTT. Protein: CASSKEGRDTEAFF.

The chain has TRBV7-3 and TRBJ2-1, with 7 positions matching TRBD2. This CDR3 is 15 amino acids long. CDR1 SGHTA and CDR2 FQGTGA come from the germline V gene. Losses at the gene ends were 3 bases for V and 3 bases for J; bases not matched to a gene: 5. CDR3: CASSLGLADYNEQFF. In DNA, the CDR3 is TGTGCCAGCAGCTTGGGTCTAGCGGACTACAATGAGCAGTTCTTC.

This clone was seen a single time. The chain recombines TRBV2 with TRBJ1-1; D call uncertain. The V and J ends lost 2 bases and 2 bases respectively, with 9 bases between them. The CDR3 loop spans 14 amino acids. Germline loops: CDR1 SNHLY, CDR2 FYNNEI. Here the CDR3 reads CASSERLGNTEAFF. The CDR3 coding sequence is TGTGCCAGCAGTGAAAGGCTGGGAAACACTGAAGCTTTCTTT.

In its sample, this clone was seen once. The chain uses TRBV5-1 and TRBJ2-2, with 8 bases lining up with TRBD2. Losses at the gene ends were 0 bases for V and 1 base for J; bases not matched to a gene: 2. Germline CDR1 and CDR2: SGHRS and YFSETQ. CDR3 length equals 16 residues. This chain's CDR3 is CASSLGLAGNTGELFF. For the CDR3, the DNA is TGCGCCAGCAGCTTGGGGCTAGCGGGGAACACCGGGGAGCTGTTTTTT.

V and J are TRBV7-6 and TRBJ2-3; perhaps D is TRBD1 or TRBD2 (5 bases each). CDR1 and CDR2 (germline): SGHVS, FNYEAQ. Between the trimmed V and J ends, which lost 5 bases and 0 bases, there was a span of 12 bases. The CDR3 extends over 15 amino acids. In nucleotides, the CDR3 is TGTGCCAGCAGCGAAGACGGGGCCAGCACAGATACGCAGTATTTT. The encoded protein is CASSEDGASTDTQYF.

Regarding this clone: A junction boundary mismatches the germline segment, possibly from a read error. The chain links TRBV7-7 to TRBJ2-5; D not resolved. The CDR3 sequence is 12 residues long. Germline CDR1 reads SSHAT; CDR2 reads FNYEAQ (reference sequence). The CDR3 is CASSPPGPTQYF. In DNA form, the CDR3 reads TGTGCTAGCAGCCCCCCCGGGCCGACCCAGTACTTC.

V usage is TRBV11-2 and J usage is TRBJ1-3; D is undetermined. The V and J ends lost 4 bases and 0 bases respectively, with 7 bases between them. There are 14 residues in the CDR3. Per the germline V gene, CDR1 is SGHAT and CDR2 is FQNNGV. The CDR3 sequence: CASSSPRSGNTIYF. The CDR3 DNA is TGTGCCAGCAGCTCTCCACGCTCTGGAAACACCATATATTTT.

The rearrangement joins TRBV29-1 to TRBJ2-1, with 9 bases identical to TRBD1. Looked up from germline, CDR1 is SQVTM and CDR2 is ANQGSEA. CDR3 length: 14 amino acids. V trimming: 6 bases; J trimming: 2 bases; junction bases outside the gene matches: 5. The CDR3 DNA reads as TGCAGCGTACAACGGGACAGGGCCTACAATGAGCAGTTCTTC. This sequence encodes CSVQRDRAYNEQFF.

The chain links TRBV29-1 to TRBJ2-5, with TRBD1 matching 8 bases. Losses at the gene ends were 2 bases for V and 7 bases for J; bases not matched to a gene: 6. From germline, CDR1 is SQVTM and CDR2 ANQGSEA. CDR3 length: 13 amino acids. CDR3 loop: CSVERPQGGTQYF. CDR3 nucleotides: TGCAGCGTTGAACGGCCACAGGGGGGGACCCAGTACTTC.

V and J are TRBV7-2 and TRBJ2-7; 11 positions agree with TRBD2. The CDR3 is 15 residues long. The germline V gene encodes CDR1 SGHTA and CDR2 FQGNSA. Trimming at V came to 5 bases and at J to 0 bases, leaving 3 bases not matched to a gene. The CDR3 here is CASSGGLAGSYEQYF. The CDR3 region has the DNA TGTGCCAGCAGCGGCGGACTAGCGGGCTCCTACGAGCAGTACTTC.

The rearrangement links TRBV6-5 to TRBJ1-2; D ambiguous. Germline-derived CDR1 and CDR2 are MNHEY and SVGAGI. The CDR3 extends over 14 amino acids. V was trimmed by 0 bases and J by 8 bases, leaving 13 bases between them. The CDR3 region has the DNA TGTGCCAGCAGTTACTCGAATCGGGAGTCGGGCTACACCTTC. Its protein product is CASSYSNRESGYTF.

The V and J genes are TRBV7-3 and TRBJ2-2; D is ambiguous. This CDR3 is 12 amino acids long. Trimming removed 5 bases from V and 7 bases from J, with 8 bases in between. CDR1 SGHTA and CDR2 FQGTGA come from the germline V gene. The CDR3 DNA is TGTGCCAGCAGCCCTCCGGACGGGGAGCTGTTTTTT. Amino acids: CASSPPDGELFF.

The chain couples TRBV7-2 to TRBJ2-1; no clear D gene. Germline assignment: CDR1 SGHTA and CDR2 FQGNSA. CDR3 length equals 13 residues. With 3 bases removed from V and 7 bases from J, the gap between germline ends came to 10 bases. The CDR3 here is CASSFYGRNEQFF. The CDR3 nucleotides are TGTGCCAGCAGCTTTTATGGGCGAAATGAGCAGTTCTTC.

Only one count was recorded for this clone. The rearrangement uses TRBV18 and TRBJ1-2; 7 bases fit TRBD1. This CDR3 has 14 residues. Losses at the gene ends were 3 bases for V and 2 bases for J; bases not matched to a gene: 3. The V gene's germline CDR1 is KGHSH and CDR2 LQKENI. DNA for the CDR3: TGTGCCAGCTCACCCCAGGGACAGAACTATGGCTACACCTTC. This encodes CASSPQGQNYGYTF. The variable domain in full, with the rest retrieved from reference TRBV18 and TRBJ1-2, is NAGVMQNPRHLVRRRGQEARLRCSPMKGHSHVYWYRQLPEEGLKFMVYLQKENIIDESGMPKERFSAEFPKEGPSILRIQQVVRGDSAAYFCASSPQGQNYGYTFGSGTRLTVV.

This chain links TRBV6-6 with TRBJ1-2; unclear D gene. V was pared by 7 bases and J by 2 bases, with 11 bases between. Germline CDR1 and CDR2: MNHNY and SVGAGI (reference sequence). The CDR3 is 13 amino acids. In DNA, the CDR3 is TGTGCCAGCACCGGACTGCCGAACTATGGCTACACCTTC. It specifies CASTGLPNYGYTF.

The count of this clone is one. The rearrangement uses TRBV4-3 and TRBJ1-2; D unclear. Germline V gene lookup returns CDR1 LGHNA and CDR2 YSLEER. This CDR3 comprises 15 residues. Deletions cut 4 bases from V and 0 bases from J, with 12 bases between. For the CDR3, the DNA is TGCGCCAGCAGCCCAGACGGGAGCCCTAACTATGGCTACACCTTC. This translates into CASSPDGSPNYGYTF.

CDR3 in amino acids: CSVTKTGRALRGETQYF. The CDR3 nucleotides read TGCAGCGTTACGAAGACAGGGAGGGCACTTAGAGGAGAGACCCAGTACTTC. The rearrangement uses TRBV29-1 and TRBJ2-5; possibly TRBD1 or TRBD2 for D (7 bases each). The length of the CDR3 is 17 residues. Germline V gene data show CDR1 as SQVTM and CDR2 as ANQGSEA. V lost 5 bases, J lost 4 bases, and 26 bases lay in between.

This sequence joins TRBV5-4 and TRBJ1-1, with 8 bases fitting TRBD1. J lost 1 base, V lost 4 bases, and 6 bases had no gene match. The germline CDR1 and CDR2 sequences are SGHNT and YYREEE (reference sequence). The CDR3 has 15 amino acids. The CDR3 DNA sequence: TGTGCCAGCAGCACAGGGGGACCGGGGAACACTGAAGCTTTCTTT. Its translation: CASSTGGPGNTEAFF.

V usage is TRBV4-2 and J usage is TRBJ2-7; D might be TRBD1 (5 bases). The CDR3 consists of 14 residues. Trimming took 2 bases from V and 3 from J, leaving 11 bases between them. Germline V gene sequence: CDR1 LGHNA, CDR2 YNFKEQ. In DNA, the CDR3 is TGTGCCAGCAGCCAATCCACAGGATTCTACGAGCAGTACTTC. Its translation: CASSQSTGFYEQYF.

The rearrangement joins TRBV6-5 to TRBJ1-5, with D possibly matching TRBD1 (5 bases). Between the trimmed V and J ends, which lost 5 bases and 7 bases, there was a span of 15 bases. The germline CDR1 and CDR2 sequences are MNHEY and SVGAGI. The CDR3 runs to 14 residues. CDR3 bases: TGTGCCAGCAGTGACAGCGGCGGTAACCAGCCCCAGCATTTT. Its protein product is CASSDSGGNQPQHF.

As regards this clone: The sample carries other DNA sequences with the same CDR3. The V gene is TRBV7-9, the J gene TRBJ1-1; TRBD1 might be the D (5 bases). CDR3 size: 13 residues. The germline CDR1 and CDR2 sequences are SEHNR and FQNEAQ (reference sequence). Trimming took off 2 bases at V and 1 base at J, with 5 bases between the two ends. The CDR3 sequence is CASSLQGNTEAFF. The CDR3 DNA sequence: TGTGCCAGCAGCTTACAGGGGAACACTGAAGCTTTCTTT. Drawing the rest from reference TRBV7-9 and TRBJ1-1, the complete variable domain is DTGVSQNPRHKITKRGQNVTFRCDPISEHNRLYWYRQTLGQGPEFLTYFQNEAQLEKSRLLSDRFSAERPKGSFSTLEIQRTEQGDSAMYLCASSLQGNTEAFFGQGTRLTVV.

For the CDR3, the DNA is TGTGCCAGCAGGCTCACGGCCTCTGGAAACACCATATATTTT. It yields the protein CASRLTASGNTIYF. The chain uses TRBV7-2 and TRBJ1-3; D unclear. The ends were cut back, 6 bases at V and 0 bases at J, with 9 bases in the middle. The CDR3 is 14 residues long. Germline CDR1 and CDR2: SGHTA and FQGNSA.